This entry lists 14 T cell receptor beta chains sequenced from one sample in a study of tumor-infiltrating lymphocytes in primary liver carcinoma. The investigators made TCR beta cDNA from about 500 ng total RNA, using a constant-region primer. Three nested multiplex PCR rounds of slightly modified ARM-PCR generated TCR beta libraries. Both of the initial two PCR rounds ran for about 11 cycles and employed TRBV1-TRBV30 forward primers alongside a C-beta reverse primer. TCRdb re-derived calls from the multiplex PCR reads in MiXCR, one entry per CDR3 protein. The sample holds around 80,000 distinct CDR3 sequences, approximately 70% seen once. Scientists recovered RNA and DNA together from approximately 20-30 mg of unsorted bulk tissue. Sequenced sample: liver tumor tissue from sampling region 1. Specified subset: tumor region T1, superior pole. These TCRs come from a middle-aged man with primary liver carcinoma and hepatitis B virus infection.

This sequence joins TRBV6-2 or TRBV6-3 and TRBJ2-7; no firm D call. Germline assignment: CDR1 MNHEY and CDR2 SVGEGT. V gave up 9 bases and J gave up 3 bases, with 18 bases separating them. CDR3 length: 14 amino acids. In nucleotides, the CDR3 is TGTGCCAGTAGGTCTCCCGAGGACCTCTACGAGCAGTACTTC. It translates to CASRSPEDLYEQYF.

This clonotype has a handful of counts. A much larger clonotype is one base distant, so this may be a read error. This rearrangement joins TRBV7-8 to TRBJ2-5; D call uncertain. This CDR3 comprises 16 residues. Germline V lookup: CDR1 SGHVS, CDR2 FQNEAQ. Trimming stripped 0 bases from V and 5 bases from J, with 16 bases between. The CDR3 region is CASSLAMTVVGETQYF. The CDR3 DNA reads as TGTGCCAGCAGCTTAGCGATGACGGTAGTAGGGGAGACCCAGTACTTC.

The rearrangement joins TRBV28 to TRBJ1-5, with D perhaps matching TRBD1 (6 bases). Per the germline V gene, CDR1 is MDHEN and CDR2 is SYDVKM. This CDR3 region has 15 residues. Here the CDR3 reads CTSSLPVGGRQPQHF. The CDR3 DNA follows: TGTACTAGCAGTTTACCTGTGGGGGGCCGTCAGCCCCAGCATTTT.

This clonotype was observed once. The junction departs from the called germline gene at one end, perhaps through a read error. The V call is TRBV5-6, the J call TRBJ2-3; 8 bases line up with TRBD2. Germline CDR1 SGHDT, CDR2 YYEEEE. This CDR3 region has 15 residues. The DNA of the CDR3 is TGTGCCAGCAACTTGGCGGGAGGACCCACAGACACGCAGTATTTT. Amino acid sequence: CASNLAGGPTDTQYF.

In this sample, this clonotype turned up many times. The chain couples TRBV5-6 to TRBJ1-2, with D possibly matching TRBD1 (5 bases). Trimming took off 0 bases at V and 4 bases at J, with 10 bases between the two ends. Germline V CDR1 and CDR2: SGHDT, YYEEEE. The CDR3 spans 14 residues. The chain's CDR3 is CASSLGGATYGYTF. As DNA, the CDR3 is TGTGCCAGCAGCTTGGGAGGGGCCACCTATGGCTACACCTTC.

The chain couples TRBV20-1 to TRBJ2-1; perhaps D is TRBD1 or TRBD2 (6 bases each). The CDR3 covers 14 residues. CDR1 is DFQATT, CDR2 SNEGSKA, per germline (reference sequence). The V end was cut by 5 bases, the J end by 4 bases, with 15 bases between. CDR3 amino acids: CSAFRGAGYNEQFF. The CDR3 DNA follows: TGCAGTGCTTTTAGGGGGGCGGGATACAATGAGCAGTTCTTC.

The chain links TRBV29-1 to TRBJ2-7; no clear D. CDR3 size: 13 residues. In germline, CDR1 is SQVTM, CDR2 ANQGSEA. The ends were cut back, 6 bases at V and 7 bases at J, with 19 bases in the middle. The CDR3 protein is CSVEVPEEAEQYF. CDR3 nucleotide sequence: TGCAGCGTCGAGGTCCCCGAAGAGGCAGAGCAGTACTTC.

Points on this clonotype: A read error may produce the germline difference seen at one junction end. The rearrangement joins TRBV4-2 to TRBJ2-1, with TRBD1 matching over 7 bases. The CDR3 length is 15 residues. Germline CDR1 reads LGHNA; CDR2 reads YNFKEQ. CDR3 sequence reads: CASSFPGQNYSEQFF. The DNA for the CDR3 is TGTGCCAGCAGCTTCCCGGGACAGAACTACAGTGAGCAGTTCTTC.

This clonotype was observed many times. The CDR3: CSATSGFSTDTQYF. CDR3 nucleotide sequence: TGCAGTGCTACTAGCGGGTTTAGCACAGATACGCAGTATTTT. The chain combines TRBV20-1 with TRBJ2-3; 8 bases are a match to TRBD2. The germline CDR1 and CDR2 sequences are DFQATT and SNEGSKA (reference sequence). The J segment lost 0 bases and the V segment lost 4 bases, leaving 3 bases of the junction unmatched. This CDR3 region has 14 residues.

CDR3: CASSPGTDVTHEQYF. CDR3 DNA sequence: TGCGCCAGCAGCCCCGGGACTGACGTCACCCACGAGCAGTACTTC. V usage is TRBV5-1 and J usage is TRBJ2-7, with a weak D call TRBD2 (6 bases). V gave up 4 bases and J gave up 5 bases, with 19 bases separating them. The CDR3 extends over 15 amino acids. Germline-derived CDR1 and CDR2 are SGHRS and YFSETQ.

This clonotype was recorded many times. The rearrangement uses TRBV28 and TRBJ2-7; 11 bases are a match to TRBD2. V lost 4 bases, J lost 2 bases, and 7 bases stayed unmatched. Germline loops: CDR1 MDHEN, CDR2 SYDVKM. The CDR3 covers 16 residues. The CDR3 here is CASSSSSGRAPYEQYF. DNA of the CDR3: TGTGCCAGCAGTTCAAGTAGCGGGAGGGCCCCCTACGAGCAGTACTTC.

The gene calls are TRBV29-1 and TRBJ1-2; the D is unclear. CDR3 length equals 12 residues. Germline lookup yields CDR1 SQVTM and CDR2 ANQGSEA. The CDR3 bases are TGCATCGTAGCACATTCCAACTATGGCTACACCTTC. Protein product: CIVAHSNYGYTF.

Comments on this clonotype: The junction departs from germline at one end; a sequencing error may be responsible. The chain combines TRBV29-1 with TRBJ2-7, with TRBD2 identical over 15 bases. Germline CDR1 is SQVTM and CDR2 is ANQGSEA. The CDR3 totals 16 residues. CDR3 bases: TGCAGCGCCCCGGGGACTAGCGGGGGGCACTCCTACGAGCACTACTTC. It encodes CSAPGTSGGHSYEHYF.

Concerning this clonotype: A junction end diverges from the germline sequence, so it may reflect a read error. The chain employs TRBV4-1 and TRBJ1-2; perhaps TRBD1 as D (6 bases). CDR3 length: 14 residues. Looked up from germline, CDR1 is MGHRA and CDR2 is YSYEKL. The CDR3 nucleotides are TGCGCCAGCAGCCAAGATCAGGGGACCTCTGGCTACGCCTTT. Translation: CASSQDQGTSGYAF.